This passage covers 7 T cell receptor beta chains from one sample sequenced in a study of identical twins. TCRdb redid the calling of the 5' RACE reads with MiXCR, one entry per CDR3 protein. The repertoire holds roughly 750,000 distinct CDR3 sequences, with 21% as singletons. These data also featured in a second study, about T cells expressing NK-cell markers.

The source material was PBMCs. Receptor source: a woman between 18 and 29 years old in good health.

The chain has TRBV5-1 and TRBJ2-7; D may be TRBD1 or TRBD2 (5 bases each). The CDR3 extends over 13 amino acids. V was trimmed by 3 bases and J by 6 bases, leaving 13 bases between them. Germline V gene data show CDR1 as SGHRS and CDR2 as YFSETQ. CDR3 in amino acids: CASSSGTNGEQYF. CDR3 nucleotide sequence: TGCGCCAGCAGCTCCGGGACGAATGGCGAGCAGTACTTC.

This clonotype was seen more than once but under ten times. The chain joins TRBV20-1 to TRBJ1-5, with unresolved D. From germline, CDR1 is DFQATT and CDR2 SNEGSKA (reference sequence). CDR3 length: 14 residues. Deletions cut 0 bases from V and 1 base from J, with 7 bases between. This CDR3 is CSARDTRSNQPQHF. The DNA for the CDR3 is TGCAGTGCTAGAGATACCAGGAGCAATCAGCCCCAGCATTTT.

This clonotype showed up many times. V and J are TRBV7-2 and TRBJ2-1, with D hard to call. The CDR3 has 12 amino acids. Germline CDR1 reads SGHTA; CDR2 reads FQGNSA. Between the trimmed V and J ends, which lost 1 base and 9 bases, there was a span of 7 bases. As DNA, the CDR3 is TGTGCCAGCAGCTTAGGTCGGCGTGAGCAGTTCTTC. Protein product: CASSLGRREQFF.

A few counts support this clonotype. The chain recombines TRBV5-1 with TRBJ2-1; the match to TRBD1 covers 7 bases. The CDR3 has 15 residues. Per the germline V gene, CDR1 is SGHRS and CDR2 is YFSETQ. V shed 4 bases and J 4 bases; nucleotides not matched to a gene: 8. CDR3 protein: CASSLVGTAYNEQFF. The CDR3 DNA sequence: TGCGCCAGCAGCCTAGTGGGGACAGCGTACAATGAGCAGTTCTTC. Combining the CDR3 with reference TRBV5-1 and TRBJ2-1 gives the whole variable domain KAGVTQTPRYLIKTRGQQVTLSCSPISGHRSVSWYQQTPGQGLQFLFEYFSETQRNKGNFPGRFSGRQFSNSRSEMNVSTLELGDSALYLCASSLVGTAYNEQFFGPGTRLTVL.

In its sample, this clonotype was seen a few times. J is TRBJ2-5 and V is TRBV4-3; tentatively, D is TRBD2 (7 bases). V shed 0 bases and J shed 7 bases, with 15 bases lying between them. Per germline, CDR1 LGHNA and CDR2 YSLEER. The CDR3 is 15 residues long. For the CDR3, the DNA is TGCGCCAGCAGCCAAGACCCCATGGCGGGGGCGACCCAGTACTTC. Encoded protein: CASSQDPMAGATQYF.

This chain links TRBV7-9 with TRBJ1-5; no firm D call. Deletions cut 2 bases from V and 9 bases from J, with 14 bases between. This CDR3 comprises 14 residues. CDR1 SEHNR and CDR2 FQNEAQ come from the germline V gene (reference sequence). CDR3 in amino acids: CASSLMETTGPQHF. The CDR3 DNA reads as TGTGCCAGCAGCTTAATGGAGACAACCGGGCCCCAGCATTTT. Supplemented by reference TRBV7-9 and TRBJ1-5, the full variable domain reads DTGVSQNPRHKITKRGQNVTFRCDPISEHNRLYWYRQTLGQGPEFLTYFQNEAQLEKSRLLSDRFSAERPKGSFSTLEIQRTEQGDSAMYLCASSLMETTGPQHFGDGTRLSIL.

The CDR3: CASSGRRTQYNEQFF. In DNA form, the CDR3 reads TGTGCCAGCAGTGGTCGGAGAACGCAATACAATGAGCAGTTCTTC. The rearrangement joins TRBV6-1 to TRBJ2-1; no clear D. Trimming pared 4 bases from V and 4 bases from J, leaving 14 bases between. This CDR3 comprises 15 residues. Germline assignment: CDR1 MNHNS and CDR2 SASEGT.